Sequencing of this TCR beta chain was carried out in a study of shared clonotypes between healthy human individuals. Genomic DNA of unsorted samples came from roughly 90 million PBMCs. Study-level findings and limits: The low donor count limited represented genetic and exposure-history diversity.

The CDR3 contains 17 residues. The V gene lost 1 base and the J gene lost 0 bases, with 16 bases spanning the gap. Germline loops: CDR1 MGHRA, CDR2 YSYEKL. In the case of this clone: Its specificity is not known.

Researchers ran the assay at a deep level. The repertoire was sequenced with immunoSEQ multiplex PCR; TCRdb's copy has only in-frame clones and lacks some. The sample includes some 480,000 clones, roughly 78% of them seen just once. The chain links TRBV4-1 to TRBJ2-7, with a possible D match to TRBD1 (6 bases). Sequenced sample: PBMCs. This sequence originates from a woman in her forties in good health. Some clones in this sample may be carry-over from other donors' samples. The CDR3 DNA sequence: TGCGCCAGCAGCCAAGGGCGGCGACAGGCGATCTCCTACGAGCAGTACTTC. This sequence encodes CASSQGRRQAISYEQYF.